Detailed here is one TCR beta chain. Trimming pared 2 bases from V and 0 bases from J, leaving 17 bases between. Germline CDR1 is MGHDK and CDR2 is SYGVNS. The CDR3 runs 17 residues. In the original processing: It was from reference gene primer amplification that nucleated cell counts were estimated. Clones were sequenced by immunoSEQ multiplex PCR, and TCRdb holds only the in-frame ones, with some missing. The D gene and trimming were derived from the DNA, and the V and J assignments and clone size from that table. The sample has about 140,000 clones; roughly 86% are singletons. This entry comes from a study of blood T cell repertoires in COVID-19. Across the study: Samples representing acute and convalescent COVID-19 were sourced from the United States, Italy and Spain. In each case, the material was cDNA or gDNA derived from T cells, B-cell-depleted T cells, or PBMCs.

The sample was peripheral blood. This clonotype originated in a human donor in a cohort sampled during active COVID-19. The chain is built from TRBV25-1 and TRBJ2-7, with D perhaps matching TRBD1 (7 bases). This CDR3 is CASSEKGAGTSSYEQYF. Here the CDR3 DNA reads TGTGCCAGCAGTGAAAAGGGGGCGGGGACCTCCTCCTACGAGCAGTACTTC.